Below, 30 T cell receptor beta chains from the same sample are listed, as sequenced in a study of cytomegalovirus exposure and HLA in healthy donors. The PCR employed 60 Vbeta primers together with 13 Jbeta primers. Clones were sequenced by immunoSEQ multiplex PCR, and TCRdb holds only the in-frame ones, with some missing. The sample shows approximately 180,000 clones, around 80% of them seen only once. The sample was PBMCs. Receptor source: a man aged 18 to 35 in good health and CMV-seronegative.

The rearrangement links TRBV10-3 to TRBJ1-2; TRBD1 might be the D (6 bases). The CDR3 is 14 residues long. The germline gives CDR1 ENHRY, CDR2 SYGVKD. Trimming took 8 bases from V and 4 from J, leaving 17 bases between them. The CDR3 loop is CAIGTTTGSYGYTF. Written as DNA, the CDR3 is TGTGCCATCGGGACGACGACAGGCTCCTATGGCTACACCTTC.

About this clone: At the DNA level, this CDR3 is encoded by other sequences in the same sample as well. The chain is built from TRBV28 and TRBJ2-5; weak D call: TRBD2 (6 bases). This CDR3 contains 13 residues. Germline CDR1 reads MDHEN; CDR2 reads SYDVKM. Deletions cut 2 bases from V and 6 bases from J, with 10 bases between. CDR3 in amino acids: CASSLGRGKTQYF. As DNA, the CDR3 is TGTGCCAGCAGTTTAGGCCGGGGGAAGACCCAGTACTTC. The full variable domain, rest sourced from reference TRBV28 and TRBJ2-5, is DVKVTQSSRYLVKRTGEKVFLECVQDMDHENMFWYRQDPGLGLRLIYFSYDVKMKEKGDIPEGYSVSREKKERFSLILESASTNQTSMYLCASSLGRGKTQYFGPGTRLLVL.

The V call is TRBV14, the J call TRBJ1-3; 7 bases align to TRBD1. This CDR3 has 16 residues. Germline-derived CDR1 and CDR2 are SGHDN and FVKESK. Germline trimming cut 1 base from V and 4 bases from J; bases unmatched to any gene: 7. The CDR3 region is CASSQAYRGRGNTIYF. Written as DNA, the CDR3 is TGTGCCAGCAGCCAAGCCTACAGGGGCCGAGGAAACACCATATATTTT.

This sequence joins TRBV19 and TRBJ2-7, with 7 bases aligning to TRBD1. Germline V gene lookup returns CDR1 LNHDA and CDR2 SQIVND (reference sequence). The CDR3 loop spans 16 amino acids. J lost 0 bases, V lost 5 bases, and 10 bases had no gene match. The CDR3 loop is CASSPGTDRSSYEQYF. DNA of the CDR3: TGTGCCAGTAGTCCAGGGACAGACCGAAGCTCCTACGAGCAGTACTTC. Variable domain in full (rest from reference TRBV19 and TRBJ2-7): DGGITQSPKYLFRKEGQNVTLSCEQNLNHDAMYWYRQDPGQGLRLIYYSQIVNDFQKGDIAEGYSVSREKKESFPLTVTSAQKNPTAFYLCASSPGTDRSSYEQYFGPGTRLTVT.

The chain links TRBV30 to TRBJ2-1; 15 nucleotides match TRBD2. The CDR3 totals 17 residues. V dropped 1 base and J dropped 3; count of bases not matched to a gene: 4. Germline assignment: CDR1 GTSNPN and CDR2 SVGIG (reference sequence). The CDR3 DNA is TGTGCCTGGAGTGGGGGACTAGCGGGGGGTTTCTACAATGAGCAGTTCTTC. It is translated as CAWSGGLAGGFYNEQFF.

V is TRBV21-1 and J is TRBJ2-7; the listed D gene, TRBD1, was not tested against the DNA. TRBV21-1 counts as a pseudogene. This CDR3 spans 16 amino acids. The CDR3 sequence is CASSAVGQGPSYEQYF. DNA for the CDR3: TGTGCCAGCAGCGCCGTCGGACAGGGCCCCTCCTACGAGCAGTACTTC.

V is TRBV7-6 and J is TRBJ1-2, with unresolved D. Between the trimmed V and J ends, which lost 1 base and 4 bases, there was a span of 13 bases. This CDR3 is built from 15 residues. CDR1 SGHVS and CDR2 FNYEAQ come from the germline V gene. The CDR3 protein is CASSLERSASYGYTF. The CDR3 nucleotides are TGTGCCAGCAGCTTAGAGCGGTCGGCTAGCTATGGCTACACCTTC.

This sequence joins TRBV29-1 and TRBJ2-2; tentatively, D is TRBD1 (6 bases). This CDR3 contains 14 residues. Germline values: CDR1 SQVTM, CDR2 ANQGSEA. V was shortened by 5 bases and J by 2 bases, with 12 bases between the two germline ends. CDR3 DNA: TGCAGCGTTCAACAGGGTGGTAACACCGGGGAGCTGTTTTTT. This codes for CSVQQGGNTGELFF.

The rearrangement uses TRBV11-3 and TRBJ2-5; D is uncertain. Germline V lookup: CDR1 SGHNT, CDR2 YENEEA. V lost 1 base, J lost 5 bases, and 8 bases lay in between. The CDR3 runs 13 residues. CDR3: CASSLGEPETQYF. As DNA, the CDR3 is TGTGCCAGCAGCTTAGGAGAACCGGAGACCCAGTACTTC.

The chain is built from TRBV6-6 and TRBJ2-7; TRBD2 matches at 7 bases. This CDR3 comprises 14 residues. Germline V CDR1 and CDR2: MNHNY, SVGAGI (reference sequence). With V trimmed by 2 bases and J by 2 bases, 3 bases remained unmatched. The CDR3 coding sequence is TGTGCCAGCAGTTACCGTCGGGAGGCCTACGAGCAGTACTTC. Translation: CASSYRREAYEQYF.

The rearrangement links TRBV9 to TRBJ2-1, with D hard to call. Germline V gene lookup returns CDR1 SGDLS and CDR2 YYNGEE. There are 16 residues in the CDR3. V lost 4 bases and J 1 base, leaving 15 bases between the germline ends. The CDR3 region is CASSPIVGGSYNEQFF. CDR3 in DNA: TGTGCCAGCAGCCCGATCGTAGGCGGTTCCTACAATGAGCAGTTCTTC.

V usage is TRBV11-2 and J usage is TRBJ1-3; possible D gene TRBD1, 5 bases. Trimming took off 6 bases at V and 2 bases at J, with 14 bases between the two ends. Germline values: CDR1 SGHAT, CDR2 FQNNGV. This CDR3 has 15 residues. CDR3 DNA sequence: TGTGCCAGCAGAAAAGTGGGGGGTCCTGGAAACACCATATATTTT. This translates into CASRKVGGPGNTIYF.

The chain recombines TRBV7-8 with TRBJ2-5; a possible D gene is TRBD1 (6 bases). The CDR3 sequence is 15 residues long. The V and J ends lost 3 bases and 1 base respectively, with 12 bases between them. CDR1 SGHVS and CDR2 FQNEAQ come from the germline V gene. CDR3 sequence: CASSLYRVLQETQYF. The CDR3 nucleotides read TGTGCCAGCAGCTTGTACAGGGTTCTCCAAGAGACCCAGTACTTC.

The CDR3 is CASSFIPSRDRVKGASYEQYF. In nucleotides, the CDR3 is TGTGCCAGCAGTTTCATCCCCAGCCGGGACAGGGTAAAAGGGGCTAGTTACGAGCAGTACTTC. V usage is TRBV27 and J usage is TRBJ2-7; TRBD1 agrees at 9 bases. The germline V gene has CDR1 MNHEY and CDR2 SMNVEV (reference sequence). CDR3 size: 21 residues. Trimming took 3 bases from V and 4 from J; bases not matched to a gene: 25.

CDR3 DNA: TGTGCCAGCAGCTTGGAGCGGGACACTGAAGCTTTCTTT. Translating gives CASSLERDTEAFF. The rearrangement uses TRBV11-1 and TRBJ1-1, with no clear D. The CDR3 loop spans 13 amino acids. The germline V and J ends were trimmed by 3 bases and 3 bases, with 8 bases remaining between them. Per germline, CDR1 SGHAT and CDR2 FQDESV (reference sequence).

J is TRBJ2-3 and V is TRBV6-4, with 7 bases lining up with TRBD1. The CDR3 is made up of 16 amino acids. Germline values: CDR1 MRHNA, CDR2 SNTAGT. V shed 0 bases and J 4 bases; nucleotides not matched to a gene: 7. The CDR3 sequence is CASSDSERTGADTQYF. The CDR3 DNA sequence: TGTGCCAGCAGTGACTCAGAACGAACAGGGGCAGATACGCAGTATTTT.

This CDR3 is CASSYSAGGTNTEAFF. In nucleotides, the CDR3 is TGTGCCAGCAGTTACTCTGCGGGGGGCACGAACACTGAAGCTTTCTTT. This chain uses TRBV6-5 with TRBJ1-1, with a tentative D call TRBD1 (6 bases). V was cut by 0 bases and J by 1 base, with 12 bases left in between. The CDR3 length is 16 residues. The V gene's germline CDR1 is MNHEY and CDR2 SVGAGI.

The CDR3 DNA reads TGTGCCAGCTCACCACCGGTAGGGAGAGAGACCCAGTACTTC. Residues: CASSPPVGRETQYF. This chain uses TRBV18 with TRBJ2-5, with a tentative D call TRBD2 (5 bases). CDR1 and CDR2 (germline): KGHSH, LQKENI. The V and J ends lost 0 bases and 4 bases respectively, with 9 bases between them. The CDR3 sequence is 14 residues long.

This clone was recorded once. The genes are TRBV21-1 and TRBJ2-1; TRBD1 is the table's D call and was not checked against the DNA. TRBV21-1 is a pseudogene locus. The CDR3 extends over 16 amino acids. Here the CDR3 DNA reads TGTGCCAGCAGCAGACAGGGTGCTCAGAGTGTCAATGAGCAGTTCTTC. It translates to CASSRQGAQSVNEQFF.

V is TRBV7-3 and J is TRBJ1-6; 9 bases map to TRBD1. The CDR3 extends over 13 amino acids. J was trimmed by 8 bases and V by 4 bases; bases with no gene match: 0. Germline-derived CDR1 and CDR2 are SGHTA and FQGTGA. CDR3 amino acids: CASSWTGDSPLHF. Written as DNA, the CDR3 is TGTGCCAGCAGCTGGACAGGGGATTCACCCCTCCACTTT.

The table lists this clone with a few counts. This chain uses TRBV19 with TRBJ1-2, with 7 bases identical to TRBD1. Germline CDR1 reads LNHDA; CDR2 reads SQIVND (reference sequence). The length of the CDR3 is 14 residues. Germline trimming cut 3 bases from V and 6 bases from J; bases unmatched to any gene: 7. This chain's CDR3 is CASSIMARGNGYTF. Here the CDR3 DNA reads TGTGCCAGTAGTATTATGGCCAGGGGGAATGGCTACACCTTC.

V gene TRBV15 combines with J gene TRBJ2-1; D uncertain. The CDR3 is made up of 13 amino acids. CDR1 and CDR2 from the germline V gene are LNHNV and YYDKDF (reference sequence). The V gene lost 0 bases and the J gene lost 6 bases, with 6 bases spanning the gap. The CDR3 reads CATSRDSANEQFF. The CDR3 DNA reads TGTGCCACCAGCAGAGATAGTGCCAATGAGCAGTTCTTC.

V gene TRBV7-2 combines with J gene TRBJ2-2; D call uncertain. V lost 5 bases and J 3 bases, leaving 7 bases between the germline ends. Germline assignment: CDR1 SGHTA and CDR2 FQGNSA. The CDR3 consists of 13 residues. CDR3 sequence: CASSPHYTGELFF. In nucleotides, the CDR3 is TGTGCCAGCAGCCCCCATTACACCGGGGAGCTGTTTTTT.

The rearrangement links TRBV5-5 to TRBJ2-1; 7 bases match TRBD1. Trimming cost V 4 bases and J 0 bases; bases outside gene matches: 7. CDR1 is SGHKS, CDR2 YYEKEE, per germline (reference sequence). This CDR3 has 16 residues. The CDR3 sequence is CASSPWTGSSYNEQFF. Here the CDR3 DNA reads TGTGCCAGCAGCCCGTGGACAGGAAGCTCCTACAATGAGCAGTTCTTC.

The V call is TRBV10-2, the J call TRBJ1-5; D not resolved. The CDR3 is made up of 14 amino acids. Germline CDR1 WSHSY, CDR2 SAAADI. With 2 bases removed from V and 3 bases from J, the gap between germline ends came to 8 bases. CDR3 region: CASSEGQYNQPQHF. The CDR3 nucleotides read TGCGCCAGCAGTGAGGGTCAGTACAATCAGCCCCAGCATTTT.

About this clone: The sample has other DNA sequences that encode this CDR3 too. This rearrangement joins TRBV19 to TRBJ1-1; the D is unclear. The germline CDR1 and CDR2 sequences are LNHDA and SQIVND (reference sequence). Deletions cut 2 bases from V and 6 bases from J, with 4 bases between. The CDR3 covers 11 residues. CDR3 protein: CASSIRSEAFF. The CDR3 coding sequence is TGTGCCAGTAGTATACGGTCTGAAGCTTTCTTT.

This chain joins TRBV28 and TRBJ2-7; D uncertain. Germline V lookup: CDR1 MDHEN, CDR2 SYDVKM. The CDR3 is 12 amino acids. The V end was cut by 6 bases, the J end by 3 bases, with 9 bases between. CDR3 DNA sequence: TGTGCCAGCAGCCTCGTCAGCTACGAGCAGTACTTC. Protein sequence: CASSLVSYEQYF.

V gene TRBV5-1 combines with J gene TRBJ1-3; maybe TRBD1 (6 bases). CDR1 is SGHRS and CDR2 is YFSETQ in the germline V gene. This CDR3 is 17 amino acids long. V lost 0 bases and J 4 bases, leaving 17 bases between the germline ends. CDR3 coding DNA: TGCGCCAGCAGCTTGGACTTCATCAGGGGAACCGGAAACACCATATATTTT. Encoded protein: CASSLDFIRGTGNTIYF.

The rearrangement uses TRBV7-2 and TRBJ2-7, with 9 bases aligning to TRBD1. The length of the CDR3 is 19 residues. The V segment lost 2 bases and the J segment 6 bases; nucleotides outside the gene matches: 20. CDR1 and CDR2 from the germline V gene are SGHTA and FQGNSA. As DNA, the CDR3 is TGTGCCAGCAGCTTAAGCCGTGGAACTAACAGGGGGCGCGTCTTCGAGCAGTACTTC. This translates into CASSLSRGTNRGRVFEQYF.

This clone was seen only a few times. V usage is TRBV30 and J usage is TRBJ2-4, with D possibly matching TRBD1 (6 bases). This CDR3 has 13 residues. Germline CDR1 GTSNPN, CDR2 SVGIG (reference sequence). Trimming cost V 2 bases and J 5 bases, with 10 bases left between them. The CDR3 spells CAWSPWTENIQYF. The DNA for the CDR3 is TGTGCCTGGAGTCCCTGGACAGAAAACATTCAGTACTTC.